This T cell receptor beta chain was profiled in a study of T cell responses to AZD1222 COVID-19 vaccine. The protocol was immunoSEQ multiplex PCR, while the TCRdb copy is restricted to in-frame clones and leaves out a portion. The table has some 88,000 clones, approximately 90% seen once. As to this clone: Antigen unknown.

Overall study findings and caveats: When two AZD1222 doses had been given, Spike-specific TCR breadth and depth rose.

In germline, CDR1 is SGHTA, CDR2 FQGNSA. V dropped 2 bases and J dropped 10 bases, with 8 bases sitting between them. This CDR3 has 11 residues. The sequences come from peripheral blood, collected on day 0 of AZD1222 vaccination. The chain links TRBV7-2 to TRBJ1-1; possible D gene TRBD1, 5 bases. The origin of this receptor is an adult in good health. CDR3 in amino acids: CASSLQGRAFF. CDR3 in DNA: TGTGCCAGCAGCTTACAGGGAAGAGCTTTCTTT.